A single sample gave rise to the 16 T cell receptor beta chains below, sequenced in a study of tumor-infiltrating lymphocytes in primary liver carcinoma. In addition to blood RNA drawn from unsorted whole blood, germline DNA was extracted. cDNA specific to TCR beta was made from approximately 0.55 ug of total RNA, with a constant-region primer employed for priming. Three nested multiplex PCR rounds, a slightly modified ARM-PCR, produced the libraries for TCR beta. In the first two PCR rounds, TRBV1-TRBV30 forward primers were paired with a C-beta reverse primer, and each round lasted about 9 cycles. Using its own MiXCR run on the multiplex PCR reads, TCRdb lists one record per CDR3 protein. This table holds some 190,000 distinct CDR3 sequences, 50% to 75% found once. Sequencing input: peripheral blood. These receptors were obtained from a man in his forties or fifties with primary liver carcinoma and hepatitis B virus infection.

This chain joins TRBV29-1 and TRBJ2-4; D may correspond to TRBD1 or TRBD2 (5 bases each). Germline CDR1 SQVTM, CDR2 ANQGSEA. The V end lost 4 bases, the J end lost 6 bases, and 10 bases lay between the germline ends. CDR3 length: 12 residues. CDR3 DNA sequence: TGCAGCGTTGTAGGGACCTTAAACATTCAGTACTTC. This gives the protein CSVVGTLNIQYF.

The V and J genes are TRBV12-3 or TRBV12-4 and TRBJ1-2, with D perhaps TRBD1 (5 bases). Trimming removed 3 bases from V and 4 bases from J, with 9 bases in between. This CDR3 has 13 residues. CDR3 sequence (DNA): TGTGCCAGCAGTTTCGGGACGGTCTATGGCTACACCTTC. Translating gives CASSFGTVYGYTF.

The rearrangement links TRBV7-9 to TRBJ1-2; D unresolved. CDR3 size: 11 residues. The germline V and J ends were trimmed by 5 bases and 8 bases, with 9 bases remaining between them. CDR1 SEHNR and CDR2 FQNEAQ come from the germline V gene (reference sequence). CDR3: CASSQRAGYTF. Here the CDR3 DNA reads TGTGCCAGCAGCCAGCGTGCGGGCTACACCTTC.

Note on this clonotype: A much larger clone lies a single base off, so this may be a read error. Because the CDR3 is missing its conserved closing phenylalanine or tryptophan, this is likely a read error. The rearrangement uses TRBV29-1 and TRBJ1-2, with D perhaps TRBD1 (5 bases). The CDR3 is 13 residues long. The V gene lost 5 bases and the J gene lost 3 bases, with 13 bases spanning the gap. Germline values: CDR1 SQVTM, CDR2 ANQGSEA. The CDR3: CSVSGLSDYGYTL. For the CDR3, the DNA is TGCAGCGTTTCGGGGCTTTCGGACTATGGCTACACCCTC.

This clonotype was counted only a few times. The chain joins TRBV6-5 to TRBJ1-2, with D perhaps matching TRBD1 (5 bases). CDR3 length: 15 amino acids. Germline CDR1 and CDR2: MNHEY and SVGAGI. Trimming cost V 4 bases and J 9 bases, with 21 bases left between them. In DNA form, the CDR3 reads TGTGCCAGCAGTTCCGGGGGAGTAGAGAAAGCAAGCTACACCTTC. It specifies CASSSGGVEKASYTF.

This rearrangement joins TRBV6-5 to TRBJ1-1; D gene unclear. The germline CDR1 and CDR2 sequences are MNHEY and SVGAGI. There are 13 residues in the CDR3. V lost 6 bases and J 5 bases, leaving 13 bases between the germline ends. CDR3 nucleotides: TGTGCCAGCAGCCCCTTCGGAGGAACTGAAGCTTTCTTT. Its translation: CASSPFGGTEAFF.

The CDR3 nucleotides read TGTGCCAGTACTTCGACCGGGACAGGGGGAACCCCCGACGCCCTCCATGGCTACACCTTC. This gives the protein CASTSTGTGGTPDALHGYTF. This chain uses TRBV28 with TRBJ1-2; TRBD1 aligns across 11 bases. With 9 bases clipped from V and 6 bases from J, the junction kept 27 bases outside the gene matches. This CDR3 is built from 20 residues. Germline V gene data show CDR1 as MDHEN and CDR2 as SYDVKM.

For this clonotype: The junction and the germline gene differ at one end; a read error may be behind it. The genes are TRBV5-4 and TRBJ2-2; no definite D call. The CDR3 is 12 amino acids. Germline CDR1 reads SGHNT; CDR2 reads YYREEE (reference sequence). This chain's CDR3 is CASSLATGELFF. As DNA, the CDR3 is TGTGCCAGTAGCTTGGCGACCGGGGAGCTGTTTTTT. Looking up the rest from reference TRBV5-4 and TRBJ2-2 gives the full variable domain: ETGVTQSPTHLIKTRGQQVTLRCSSQSGHNTVSWYQQALGQGPQFIFQYYREEENGRGNFPPRFSGLQFPNYSSELNVNALELDDSALYLCASSLATGELFFGEGSRLTVL.

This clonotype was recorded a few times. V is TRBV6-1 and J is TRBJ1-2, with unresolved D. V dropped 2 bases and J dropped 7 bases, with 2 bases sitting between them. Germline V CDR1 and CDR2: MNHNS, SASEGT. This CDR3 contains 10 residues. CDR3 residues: CASSELGYTF. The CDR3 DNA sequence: TGTGCCAGCAGTGAACTTGGCTACACCTTC.

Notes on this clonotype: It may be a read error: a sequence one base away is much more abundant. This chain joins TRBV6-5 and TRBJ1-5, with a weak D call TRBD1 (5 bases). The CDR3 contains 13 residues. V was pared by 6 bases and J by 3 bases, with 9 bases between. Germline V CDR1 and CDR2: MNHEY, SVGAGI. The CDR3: CASRAGYNQPQHF. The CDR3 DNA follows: TGTGCCAGCAGGGCAGGGTACAATCAGCCCCAGCATTTT.

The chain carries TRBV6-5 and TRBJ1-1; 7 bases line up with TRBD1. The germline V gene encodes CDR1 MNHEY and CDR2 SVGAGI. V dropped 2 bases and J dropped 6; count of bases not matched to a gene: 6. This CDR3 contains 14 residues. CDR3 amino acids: CASSYPGQTAEAFF. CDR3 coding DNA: TGTGCCAGCAGTTACCCGGGACAGACAGCTGAAGCTTTCTTT.

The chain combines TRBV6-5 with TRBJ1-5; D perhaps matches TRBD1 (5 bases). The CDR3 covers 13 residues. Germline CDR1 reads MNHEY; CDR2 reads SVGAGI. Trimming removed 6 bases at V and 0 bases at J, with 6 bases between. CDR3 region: CASRGDSNQPQHF. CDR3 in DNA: TGTGCCAGCAGGGGGGATAGCAATCAGCCCCAGCATTTT.

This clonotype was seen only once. This chain's CDR3 is CASTNHPGSGISGEQYF. Here the CDR3 DNA reads TGTGCCAGCACGAATCACCCGGGATCGGGAATATCGGGGGAGCAGTACTTC. The rearrangement uses TRBV2 and TRBJ2-7, with a tentative D call TRBD2 (5 bases). V lost 7 bases to trimming and J lost 7 bases, with 29 bases between them. Germline values: CDR1 SNHLY, CDR2 FYNNEI. This CDR3 contains 17 residues.

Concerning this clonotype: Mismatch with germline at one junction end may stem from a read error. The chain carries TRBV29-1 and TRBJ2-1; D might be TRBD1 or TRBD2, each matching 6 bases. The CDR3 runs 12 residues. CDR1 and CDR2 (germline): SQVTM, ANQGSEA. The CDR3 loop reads CGVEQGGDEQFF. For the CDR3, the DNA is TGCGGCGTTGAACAGGGAGGCGATGAGCAGTTCTTC.

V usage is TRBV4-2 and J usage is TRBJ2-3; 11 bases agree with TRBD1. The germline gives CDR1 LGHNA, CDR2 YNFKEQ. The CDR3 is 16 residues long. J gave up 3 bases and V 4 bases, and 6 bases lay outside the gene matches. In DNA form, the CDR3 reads TGTGCCAGCAGCCTCATGGGGACAGGGGGTACAGATACGCAGTATTTT. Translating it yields CASSLMGTGGTDTQYF.

This CDR3 is CASSPLAGGGDTQYF. CDR3 coding DNA: TGTGCCAGCAGTCCACTAGCGGGAGGAGGCGATACGCAGTATTTT. The chain recombines TRBV12-3 or TRBV12-4 with TRBJ2-3; TRBD2 matches 12 bases. CDR3 length: 15 amino acids. Trimming cost V 5 bases and J 6 bases; bases outside gene matches: 6.